These 25 T cell receptor beta chains were sequenced from one sample in a study of CD8 T cells in Susac syndrome (dated by TCRdb to the late 2010s). The library was prepared using the immunoSEQ multiplex PCR assay. RNA was extracted using the RNeasy kit, and about 0.45 to 1 ug of the RNA was reverse transcribed with random hexamers. In TCRdb, the public reads were trimmed at Q25 with fastp and aligned with MiXCR, with productive beta chains retained. Every entry covers one CDR3 protein and lists the most common genes and DNA from its rows. The sample records about 200,000 distinct CDR3 sequences, over 90% of which are singletons. The ten most abundant clones make up 0.093% of the sample. Sequencing used CD4+ T cells from PBMCs. These receptors were obtained from a human donor with multiple sclerosis.

The V call is TRBV4-2, the J call TRBJ1-1; 7 bases line up with TRBD1. V gave up 4 bases and J gave up 0 bases; unmatched junction bases: 14. Germline lookup yields CDR1 LGHNA and CDR2 YNFKEQ. The CDR3 totals 18 residues. The CDR3 is CASSRTPSGTDMNTEAFF. In DNA form, the CDR3 reads TGTGCCAGCAGCCGAACTCCGTCCGGGACAGATATGAACACTGAAGCTTTCTTT.

The chain uses TRBV10-2 and TRBJ1-5, with 9 bases aligning to TRBD1. Trimming at V came to 10 bases and at J to 1 base, leaving 5 bases not matched to a gene. Germline V gene sequence: CDR1 WSHSY, CDR2 SAAADI. The CDR3 extends over 14 amino acids. This chain's CDR3 is CATRTGDSNQPQHF. The CDR3 nucleotides read TGCGCCACCAGGACAGGGGACAGCAATCAGCCCCAGCATTTT.

The V call is TRBV25-1, the J call TRBJ2-3; TRBD2 matches 13 bases. The junction had 4 bases not matched to a gene; V was cut back by 9 bases and J by 4 bases. The germline gives CDR1 MGHDK, CDR2 SYGVNS. This CDR3 has 14 residues. The CDR3 region is CASRTSGSADTQYF. CDR3 bases: TGTGCCAGTAGGACTAGCGGGAGTGCAGATACGCAGTATTTT.

The chain is built from TRBV2 and TRBJ1-4, with D hard to call. This CDR3 region has 13 residues. The V gene's germline CDR1 is SNHLY and CDR2 FYNNEI. Trimming took off 7 bases at V and 7 bases at J, with 13 bases between the two ends. CDR3 in DNA: TGTGCCAGCAACGGCGGGAGAATTGAAAAACTGTTTTTT. Translation: CASNGGRIEKLFF. Using reference TRBV2 and TRBJ1-4 for the parts outside the CDR3, the full variable domain is EPEVTQTPSHQVTQMGQEVILRCVPISNHLYFYWYRQILGQKVEFLVSFYNNEISEKSEIFDDQFSVERPDGSNFTLKIRSTKLEDSAMYFCASNGGRIEKLFFGSGTQLSVL.

V usage is TRBV27 and J usage is TRBJ2-1, with D possibly being TRBD1 (6 bases). V gave up 0 bases and J gave up 9 bases, with 15 bases separating them. The CDR3 sequence is 15 residues long. Germline V gene lookup returns CDR1 MNHEY and CDR2 SMNVEV (reference sequence). Here the CDR3 reads CASSLSIQGRSEQFF. CDR3 sequence (DNA): TGTGCCAGCAGTTTATCGATACAGGGTCGAAGTGAGCAGTTCTTC.

CDR3 sequence reads: CASTLRGGRVDEQFF. DNA of the CDR3: TGTGCCAGCACCCTACGGGGGGGGCGAGTGGATGAGCAGTTCTTC. The chain carries TRBV12-3 or TRBV12-4 and TRBJ2-1; 8 bases are a match to TRBD2. The CDR3 has 15 amino acids. V dropped 7 bases and J dropped 8; count of bases not matched to a gene: 13.

The rearrangement joins TRBV2 to TRBJ2-7; no clear D. Deletions cut 5 bases from V and 0 bases from J, with 11 bases between. CDR3 length equals 14 residues. From germline, CDR1 is SNHLY and CDR2 FYNNEI. DNA for the CDR3: TGTGCCAGCAGTTTAGACGGACCCTCCTACGAGCAGTACTTC. Its protein product is CASSLDGPSYEQYF.

The genes are TRBV30 and TRBJ2-1; 7 nucleotides line up with TRBD2. V dropped 1 base and J dropped 8; count of bases not matched to a gene: 14. The CDR3 is 16 amino acids. The V gene's germline CDR1 is GTSNPN and CDR2 SVGIG (reference sequence). The CDR3 region is CAWSADSGLPSYEQFF. The CDR3 DNA follows: TGTGCCTGGAGTGCGGACTCGGGACTACCCTCTTATGAGCAGTTCTTC. The full variable domain, completed using reference TRBV30 and TRBJ2-1, is SQTIHQWPATLVQPVGSPLSLECTVEGTSNPNLYWYRQAAGRGLQLLFYSVGIGQISSEVPQNLSASRPQDRQFILSSKKLLLSDSGFYLCAWSADSGLPSYEQFFGPGTRLTVL.

The rearrangement uses TRBV2 and TRBJ1-6, with 7 nucleotides matching TRBD1. Germline V gene lookup returns CDR1 SNHLY and CDR2 FYNNEI. This CDR3 region has 15 residues. The J segment lost 6 bases and the V segment lost 9 bases, leaving 11 bases of the junction unmatched. This chain's CDR3 is CASKGRRGSNSPLHF. The CDR3 DNA follows: TGTGCCAGTAAAGGGCGCAGGGGGAGTAATTCACCCCTCCACTTT. Combining the CDR3 with reference TRBV2 and TRBJ1-6 gives the whole variable domain EPEVTQTPSHQVTQMGQEVILRCVPISNHLYFYWYRQILGQKVEFLVSFYNNEISEKSEIFDDQFSVERPDGSNFTLKIRSTKLEDSAMYFCASKGRRGSNSPLHFGNGTRLTVT.

V and J are TRBV24-1 and TRBJ2-1; D could derive from TRBD1 or TRBD2 (5 bases each). V lost 7 bases and J 1 base, leaving 13 bases between the germline ends. This CDR3 spans 15 amino acids. Germline V CDR1 and CDR2: KGHDR, SFDVKD. The CDR3 protein is CATSQWDGSYNEQFF. The CDR3 DNA reads TGTGCCACCAGCCAGTGGGACGGGTCCTACAATGAGCAGTTCTTC.

The rearrangement links TRBV7-9 to TRBJ1-1; possibly TRBD1 for D (6 bases). V was shortened by 6 bases and J by 11 bases, with 13 bases between the two germline ends. CDR3 size: 11 residues. Germline V gene data show CDR1 as SEHNR and CDR2 as FQNEAQ (reference sequence). The CDR3 loop is CASRRQDLAFF. CDR3 DNA sequence: TGTGCCAGCAGGAGACAGGATCTTGCTTTCTTT. The full variable domain, completed using reference TRBV7-9 and TRBJ1-1, is DTGVSQNPRHKITKRGQNVTFRCDPISEHNRLYWYRQTLGQGPEFLTYFQNEAQLEKSRLLSDRFSAERPKGSFSTLEIQRTEQGDSAMYLCASRRQDLAFFGQGTRLTVV.

The V and J genes are TRBV2 and TRBJ2-3; D unresolved. Looked up from germline, CDR1 is SNHLY and CDR2 is FYNNEI. The V end was cut by 7 bases, the J end by 4 bases, with 12 bases between. The CDR3 runs to 13 residues. The CDR3 reads CASNYLTPDTQYF. Here the CDR3 DNA reads TGTGCCAGCAACTACCTAACCCCAGATACGCAGTATTTT.

This clonotype showed up just a few times. The chain joins TRBV25-1 to TRBJ2-7; D is uncertain. V was cut by 0 bases and J by 4 bases, with 1 base left in between. Germline V gene data show CDR1 as MGHDK and CDR2 as SYGVNS. The CDR3 extends over 11 amino acids. CDR3 sequence: CASSEYYEQYF. For the CDR3, the DNA is TGTGCCAGCAGTGAATATTACGAGCAGTACTTC.

The rearrangement joins TRBV19 to TRBJ2-6; unclear D gene. Per germline, CDR1 LNHDA and CDR2 SQIVND (reference sequence). Trimming left V 6 bases short and J 0 bases short, with 6 bases between. The CDR3 contains 14 residues. CDR3 in amino acids: CASRRLSGANVLTF. The CDR3 nucleotides read TGTGCCAGTAGACGCCTCTCTGGGGCCAACGTCCTGACTTTC.

The chain carries TRBV11-3 and TRBJ1-1, with 7 bases lining up with TRBD1. Trimming at V came to 5 bases and at J to 6 bases, leaving 12 bases not matched to a gene. This CDR3 comprises 15 residues. Germline loops: CDR1 SGHNT, CDR2 YENEEA. In DNA, the CDR3 is TGTGCCAGCAGCCAGGGACAGCTATCCCCCGCTGAAGCTTTCTTT. Translated, it gives CASSQGQLSPAEAFF.

The chain couples TRBV12-3 or TRBV12-4 to TRBJ2-1; 10 positions match TRBD2. Trimming removed 5 bases from V and 3 bases from J; junction bases left unmatched: 13. This CDR3 is built from 18 residues. The CDR3: CASSPAEGAGGYYNEQFF. DNA of the CDR3: TGTGCCAGCAGTCCCGCCGAGGGAGCGGGAGGGTACTACAATGAGCAGTTCTTC.

The chain uses TRBV5-4 and TRBJ2-7; maybe TRBD2 (6 bases). Germline assignment: CDR1 SGHNT and CDR2 YYREEE (reference sequence). V lost 1 base to trimming and J lost 0 bases, with 14 bases between them. CDR3 size: 16 residues. CDR3 protein: CASSLSPSALSYEQYF. CDR3 DNA sequence: TGTGCCAGCAGCTTGTCCCCTAGCGCCCTCTCCTACGAGCAGTACTTC. The full variable domain, in which reference TRBV5-4 and TRBJ2-7 provide the parts outside the CDR3, is ETGVTQSPTHLIKTRGQQVTLRCSSQSGHNTVSWYQQALGQGPQFIFQYYREEENGRGNFPPRFSGLQFPNYSSELNVNALELDDSALYLCASSLSPSALSYEQYFGPGTRLTVT.

The J gene is TRBJ2-2, the V gene TRBV30, with 9 bases lining up with TRBD2. The CDR3 contains 14 residues. Germline values: CDR1 GTSNPN, CDR2 SVGIG (reference sequence). With V trimmed by 2 bases and J by 7 bases, 5 bases remained unmatched. CDR3 region: CAWSRTSVGGELFF. CDR3 DNA: TGTGCCTGGAGTCGGACTAGCGTTGGCGGGGAGCTGTTTTTT.

The rearrangement links TRBV27 to TRBJ2-6; 8 bases are a match to TRBD1. Germline CDR1 and CDR2: MNHEY and SMNVEV (reference sequence). J lost 4 bases, V lost 4 bases, and 9 bases had no gene match. This CDR3 is built from 17 residues. The CDR3 DNA is TGTGCCAGCAGTTCCGGACAGGGAATGCCCGGGGCCAACGTCCTGACTTTC. Encoded protein: CASSSGQGMPGANVLTF. The variable domain in full, completed from reference TRBV27 and TRBJ2-6, reads EAQVTQNPRYLITVTGKKLTVTCSQNMNHEYMSWYRQDPGLGLRQIYYSMNVEVTDKGDVPEGYKVSRKEKRNFPLILESPSPNQTSLYFCASSSGQGMPGANVLTFGAGSRLTVL.

The chain links TRBV12-3 or TRBV12-4 to TRBJ2-1; no clear D gene. Trimming stripped 6 bases from V and 2 bases from J, with 8 bases between. This CDR3 spans 13 amino acids. The CDR3 DNA reads as TGTGCCAGCAGGAGCGAAACCTACAATGAGCAGTTCTTC. Translation: CASRSETYNEQFF.

The rearrangement joins TRBV12-3 or TRBV12-4 to TRBJ2-1, with D perhaps matching TRBD1 (6 bases). Between the trimmed V and J ends, which lost 7 bases and 5 bases, there was a span of 15 bases. The CDR3 consists of 14 residues. The CDR3 protein is CASTLRDTNNEQFF. CDR3 bases: TGTGCCAGCACCCTCCGGGACACGAACAATGAGCAGTTCTTC.

This clonotype was recorded once. V gene TRBV20-1 combines with J gene TRBJ1-6; 7 nucleotides line up with TRBD1. This CDR3 has 13 residues. Per the germline V gene, CDR1 is DFQATT and CDR2 is SNEGSKA (reference sequence). V lost 5 bases, J lost 7 bases, and 5 bases stayed unmatched. The CDR3 region is CSAGGTVNSPLHF. CDR3 coding DNA: TGCAGTGCTGGAGGGACAGTGAATTCACCCCTCCACTTT.

This sequence joins TRBV5-1 and TRBJ2-5; 8 bases match TRBD1. The J segment lost 5 bases and the V segment lost 5 bases, leaving 5 bases of the junction unmatched. The CDR3 contains 13 residues. Germline V CDR1 and CDR2: SGHRS, YFSETQ. CDR3 coding DNA: TGCGCCAGCAGGACAGGGGACCCGGAGACCCAGTACTTC. Amino acids: CASRTGDPETQYF.

V usage is TRBV11-3 and J usage is TRBJ2-7; TRBD2 agrees at 9 bases. The germline CDR1 and CDR2 sequences are SGHNT and YENEEA. J gave up 2 bases and V 9 bases, and 11 bases lay outside the gene matches. This CDR3 has 15 residues. The CDR3 loop reads CASREGLAGPYEQYF. The CDR3 coding sequence is TGTGCCAGTCGGGAGGGCCTAGCGGGGCCCTACGAGCAGTACTTC.

V gene TRBV20-1 combines with J gene TRBJ1-4; D might be TRBD1 (5 bases). The CDR3 extends over 14 amino acids. The V and J ends lost 6 bases and 0 bases respectively, with 11 bases between them. Germline V lookup: CDR1 DFQATT, CDR2 SNEGSKA (reference sequence). The CDR3 nucleotides are TGCAGTGCCACACCGGGGGCAACTAATGAAAAACTGTTTTTT. Its translation: CSATPGATNEKLFF.